The 29 T cell receptor beta chains listed next were all sequenced from one sample in a study of blood T cell repertoires in COVID-19. Libraries were prepared by immunoSEQ multiplex PCR; TCRdb keeps only in-frame clonotypes and omits some of them. This sample has under 400,000 clones; almost 90% occur once, and the top ten carry 6% to 7.5%. What was sequenced was peripheral blood. All receptors derive from a man aged 18 to 29 with active or convalescent COVID-19.

The gene calls are TRBV28 and TRBJ1-1, with TRBD1 identical over 7 bases. This CDR3 spans 16 amino acids. Trimming removed 2 bases from V and 1 base from J; junction bases left unmatched: 7. Germline loops: CDR1 MDHEN, CDR2 SYDVKM. The CDR3 protein is CASSLALGQSNTEAFF. In DNA form, the CDR3 reads TGTGCCAGCAGTTTAGCGCTGGGACAGTCGAACACTGAAGCTTTCTTT.

The J gene is TRBJ2-7, the V gene TRBV2; D remains ambiguous. V shed 3 bases and J shed 2 bases, with 17 bases lying between them. Germline CDR1 reads SNHLY; CDR2 reads FYNNEI. This CDR3 has 16 residues. The CDR3 here is CASSDPFAFTPYEQYF. The CDR3 nucleotides read TGTGCCAGCAGTGACCCTTTCGCTTTCACTCCCTACGAGCAGTACTTC.

This chain joins TRBV7-3 and TRBJ2-7; D uncertain. Germline V gives CDR1 SGHTA, CDR2 FQGTGA. V shed 1 base and J shed 4 bases, with 5 bases lying between them. CDR3 length: 12 residues. CDR3 protein: CASSLIGYEQYF. CDR3 DNA sequence: TGTGCCAGCAGCTTAATCGGTTACGAGCAGTACTTC. The full variable domain, its missing parts supplied by reference TRBV7-3 and TRBJ2-7, is GAGVSQTPSNKVTEKGKYVELRCDPISGHTALYWYRQSLGQGPEFLIYFQGTGAADDSGLPNDRFFAVRPEGSVSTLKIQRTERGDSAVYLCASSLIGYEQYFGPGTRLTVT.

The V call is TRBV9, the J call TRBJ2-1, with D possibly being TRBD2 (5 bases). The CDR3 loop spans 15 amino acids. The germline V gene encodes CDR1 SGDLS and CDR2 YYNGEE. Trimming took 5 bases from V and 8 from J, leaving 20 bases between them. CDR3 nucleotides: TGTGCCAGCAGGGACTCAGCGGAGGCGGACGATGAGCAGTTCTTC. It translates to CASRDSAEADDEQFF.

This sequence joins TRBV27 and TRBJ2-2; 7 bases are a match to TRBD1. The CDR3 loop spans 14 amino acids. Germline V lookup: CDR1 MNHEY, CDR2 SMNVEV (reference sequence). J gave up 6 bases and V 7 bases, and 8 bases lay outside the gene matches. CDR3 region: CASTPGTEAGELFF. CDR3 in DNA: TGTGCCAGCACCCCCGGGACAGAGGCCGGGGAGCTGTTTTTT.

V is TRBV11-2 and J is TRBJ1-2; D gene ambiguous. In germline, CDR1 is SGHAT, CDR2 FQNNGV. The ends were cut back, 5 bases at V and 0 bases at J, with 16 bases in the middle. The CDR3 has 16 residues. The CDR3 DNA sequence: TGTGCCAGCAGCCCACCAGTCCGGGAACCTAACTATGGCTACACCTTC. Amino acids: CASSPPVREPNYGYTF.

J is TRBJ1-1 and V is TRBV18; the match to TRBD1 covers 8 bases. Germline CDR1 and CDR2: KGHSH and LQKENI. V was pared by 4 bases and J by 1 base, with 5 bases of the junction left unmatched. The CDR3 is 15 amino acids. CDR3 DNA sequence: TGTGCCAGCTCACTCTTGACAGGGGAGAACACTGAAGCTTTCTTT. The encoded protein is CASSLLTGENTEAFF.

The chain links TRBV7-8 to TRBJ1-1, with D tentatively TRBD1 (6 bases). CDR3 length: 13 amino acids. The germline V and J ends were trimmed by 4 bases and 1 base, with 7 bases remaining between them. Germline V CDR1 and CDR2: SGHVS, FQNEAQ. Here the CDR3 DNA reads TGTGCCAGCAGCTCGACAGGGAACACTGAAGCTTTCTTT. Translated: CASSSTGNTEAFF.

V and J are TRBV7-6 and TRBJ2-5; no firm D call. Trimming shortened V by 2 bases and J by 3 bases, and 16 bases separated the two germline ends. Germline assignment: CDR1 SGHVS and CDR2 FNYEAQ. The CDR3 runs to 16 residues. The DNA for the CDR3 is TGTGCCAGCAGCTTATCTGGGCAGCCATCGAAAGAGACCCAGTACTTC. Its protein product is CASSLSGQPSKETQYF.

This sequence joins TRBV6-5 and TRBJ2-5; TRBD2 matches 7 bases. The trim removed 2 bases at V and 2 bases at J, leaving 8 bases unmatched. The CDR3 is 16 residues long. Germline CDR1 MNHEY, CDR2 SVGAGI. CDR3 DNA: TGTGCCAGCAGTTACCTCCCCGGGGGACTACAAGAGACCCAGTACTTC. Translated: CASSYLPGGLQETQYF.

This clone was recorded once. This chain uses TRBV28 with TRBJ2-2; 7 bases agree with TRBD1. In germline, CDR1 is MDHEN, CDR2 SYDVKM. Trimming removed 5 bases from V and 7 bases from J; junction bases left unmatched: 10. The CDR3 spans 15 residues. DNA for the CDR3: TGTGCCAGCAGTCTTCCGGGACAGACTTTCGGGGAGCTGTTTTTT. It translates to CASSLPGQTFGELFF. The whole variable domain, filled in from reference TRBV28 and TRBJ2-2, reads DVKVTQSSRYLVKRTGEKVFLECVQDMDHENMFWYRQDPGLGLRLIYFSYDVKMKEKGDIPEGYSVSREKKERFSLILESASTNQTSMYLCASSLPGQTFGELFFGEGSRLTVL.

The chain has TRBV6-2 or TRBV6-3 and TRBJ1-5; D is unclear. CDR1 MNHEY and CDR2 SVGEGT come from the germline V gene. The germline V and J ends were trimmed by 4 bases and 6 bases, with 7 bases remaining between them. CDR3 length equals 12 residues. CDR3 sequence: CASSSRSQPQHF. The CDR3 bases are TGTGCCAGCAGTTCCCGGAGTCAGCCCCAGCATTTT.

The chain is built from TRBV6-6 and TRBJ2-7; 9 bases fit TRBD2. Germline V gene data show CDR1 as MNHNY and CDR2 as SVGAGI (reference sequence). The CDR3 runs to 15 residues. V shed 7 bases, J shed 1 base, and the junction held 8 bases outside the gene matches. For the CDR3, the DNA is TGTGCCAGCATTAAAAGTAGCGGGGGATCCTACGAGCAGTACTTC. Translated: CASIKSSGGSYEQYF.

This chain links TRBV27 with TRBJ1-3; D may be TRBD1 (6 bases). The CDR3 length is 14 residues. CDR1 is MNHEY, CDR2 SMNVEV, per germline (reference sequence). V lost 5 bases and J 2 bases, leaving 10 bases between the germline ends. CDR3 in amino acids: CASSAQGTGNTIYF. The DNA for the CDR3 is TGTGCCAGCAGTGCCCAGGGGACTGGAAACACCATATATTTT.

V and J are TRBV27 and TRBJ1-2, with TRBD1 identical over 10 bases. The junction had 12 bases not matched to a gene; V was cut back by 4 bases and J by 4 bases. CDR3 length: 17 amino acids. The germline V gene has CDR1 MNHEY and CDR2 SMNVEV (reference sequence). The CDR3 DNA reads TGTGCCAGCAGTTCAATCGGGACAGGGGCCTATTTCTATGGCTACACCTTC. Translation gives CASSSIGTGAYFYGYTF.

V usage is TRBV2 and J usage is TRBJ1-1; TRBD1 might be the D (5 bases). V lost 2 bases to trimming and J lost 5 bases, with 18 bases between them. CDR3 length: 16 residues. Germline V gene sequence: CDR1 SNHLY, CDR2 FYNNEI. The CDR3 DNA reads as TGTGCCAGCAGTGAACGGCCAGGACACGAACGGACTGAAGCTTTCTTT. It codes for CASSERPGHERTEAFF.

V usage is TRBV4-3 and J usage is TRBJ2-1, with a possible D match to TRBD1 (6 bases). V gave up 4 bases and J gave up 4 bases, with 11 bases separating them. This CDR3 spans 14 amino acids. Per germline, CDR1 LGHNA and CDR2 YSLEER. The CDR3 region is CASSRLQGYNEQFF. The DNA for the CDR3 is TGCGCCAGCAGCCGCCTACAGGGTTACAATGAGCAGTTCTTC.

This chain connects TRBV12-3 or TRBV12-4 to TRBJ2-1; TRBD1 aligns across 11 bases. The CDR3 runs 12 residues. Losses at the gene ends were 5 bases for V and 13 bases for J; bases not matched to a gene: 4. The CDR3 DNA reads as TGTGCCAGCAGTCTCGGACAGGGGGCTCAGTTCTTC. This translates into CASSLGQGAQFF.

The rearrangement uses TRBV7-2 and TRBJ1-2; D unresolved. The CDR3 totals 14 residues. V gave up 5 bases and J gave up 8 bases, with 18 bases separating them. The germline gives CDR1 SGHTA, CDR2 FQGNSA. CDR3 sequence reads: CASSRKYRGEGYTF. The CDR3 bases are TGTGCCAGCAGCCGGAAATATCGGGGAGAAGGCTACACCTTC.

The genes are TRBV7-2 and TRBJ1-2; unclear D gene. The CDR3 has 13 residues. Germline V gene lookup returns CDR1 SGHTA and CDR2 FQGNSA. Deletions cut 5 bases from V and 5 bases from J, with 12 bases between. The CDR3 DNA sequence: TGTGCCAGCAGCGTACAGACCCTGTATGGCTACACCTTC. This encodes CASSVQTLYGYTF.

Notes on this clone: The sample has other DNA sequences that encode this CDR3 too. This chain links TRBV4-3 with TRBJ2-7, with D possibly TRBD2 on 5 matching bases. Trimming cost V 1 base and J 3 bases, with 7 bases left between them. Germline V lookup: CDR1 LGHNA, CDR2 YSLEER. CDR3 length: 13 amino acids. The CDR3 protein is CASSQGGDYEQYF. The CDR3 nucleotides are TGCGCCAGCAGCCAAGGGGGAGACTACGAGCAGTACTTC.

The J gene is TRBJ1-6, the V gene TRBV2, with unresolved D. Germline assignment: CDR1 SNHLY and CDR2 FYNNEI. This CDR3 region has 15 residues. Trimming removed 7 bases at V and 6 bases at J, with 16 bases between. CDR3 nucleotides: TGTGCCAGCACTGACACGGTGCGGGGTAATTCACCCCTCCACTTT. As protein: CASTDTVRGNSPLHF.

In this sample, this clone turned up a few times. This rearrangement joins TRBV18 to TRBJ1-6, with D unclear. Between the trimmed V and J ends, which lost 2 bases and 9 bases, there was a span of 14 bases. Germline V gene lookup returns CDR1 KGHSH and CDR2 LQKENI. The CDR3 has 15 amino acids. The DNA for the CDR3 is TGTGCCAGCTCACCAACTCAGGTTTTTGGTTCACCCCTCCACTTT. This translates into CASSPTQVFGSPLHF.

The J gene is TRBJ1-6, the V gene TRBV2, with 11 bases matching TRBD1. The germline V gene encodes CDR1 SNHLY and CDR2 FYNNEI. CDR3 length: 17 amino acids. J lost 8 bases, V lost 2 bases, and 8 bases had no gene match. The CDR3 bases are TGTGCCAGCAGTGAACCATTCAGGGACAGGGGGGATTCACCCCTCCACTTT. Translation: CASSEPFRDRGDSPLHF.

The chain is built from TRBV24-1 and TRBJ1-2; D uncertain. Trimming took off 7 bases at V and 4 bases at J, with 12 bases between the two ends. This CDR3 has 13 amino acids. Germline lookup yields CDR1 KGHDR and CDR2 SFDVKD. CDR3 DNA: TGTGCCACCAGACCTAGTGAGGGCTATGGCTACACCTTC. Translated, it gives CATRPSEGYGYTF.

The gene calls are TRBV6-5 and TRBJ1-3; 8 nucleotides agree with TRBD1. Losses at the gene ends were 5 bases for V and 4 bases for J; bases not matched to a gene: 4. Germline V gene sequence: CDR1 MNHEY, CDR2 SVGAGI. This CDR3 contains 14 residues. CDR3 DNA sequence: TGTGCCAGCAGTCGGCCAGGGGGCGGAAACACCATATATTTT. Encoded protein: CASSRPGGGNTIYF.

This sequence joins TRBV7-9 and TRBJ1-1, with TRBD1 as a possible D gene (5 bases). V was shortened by 5 bases and J by 6 bases, with 16 bases between the two germline ends. CDR1 SEHNR and CDR2 FQNEAQ come from the germline V gene (reference sequence). The CDR3 loop spans 14 amino acids. Written as DNA, the CDR3 is TGTGCCAGCAGCCTTCCGGGGGGTGACGCTGAAGCTTTCTTT. This translates into CASSLPGGDAEAFF.

The rearrangement links TRBV25-1 to TRBJ2-7; 8 bases match TRBD2. This CDR3 comprises 15 residues. Trimming took 10 bases from V and 4 from J; bases not matched to a gene: 15. CDR1 is MGHDK and CDR2 is SYGVNS in the germline V gene. CDR3 region: CANQRAERERYEQYF. CDR3 nucleotide sequence: TGTGCCAATCAGAGGGCAGAGCGGGAGAGGTACGAGCAGTACTTC.

The chain combines TRBV2 with TRBJ2-2, with D possibly matching TRBD1 (6 bases). Trimming took off 5 bases at V and 7 bases at J, with 14 bases between the two ends. CDR3 length: 14 residues. The germline CDR1 and CDR2 sequences are SNHLY and FYNNEI. CDR3 DNA sequence: TGTGCCAGCAGTATCGGGACACTGATCGGGGAGCTGTTTTTT. This translates into CASSIGTLIGELFF.